This TCR beta chain was identified during a study of cytomegalovirus exposure and HLA in healthy donors (dated by TCRdb to the late 2010s). For context, the study as a whole: An earlier analysis of several hundred of the donors reported 250 to 350 Gb of sequence data and more than 90 million unique TCR beta sequences from approximately 180 million T cells. The aim of the study was to test whether cataloging public T cell receptors could identify signatures of past pathogen exposure. Of the approximately 400 genotyped donors, 65% to 90% fell in the genetic ancestry cluster associated with self-reported Caucasian donors. About five DR-DQ haplotypes were handled as single units for association and clustering, since linkage in the cohort was strong. Across some 400 genotyped donors of the cohort, an average of approximately 240,000 unique TCR beta nucleotide sequences per donor were sequenced, and approximately 19% of those sequences were non-productive. To study patterns of TCR occurrence, a later analysis re-analyzed previously published TCR beta repertoires from around 660 donors and added high-resolution HLA genotyping. Along with the approximately 670-subject first cohort, a separate validation cohort of over a hundred different subjects was used. The study combined high-throughput TCR immunosequencing, statistical association of individual TCRs with disease status, and machine learning to predict cytomegalovirus infection status. The later analysis used no new phenotypic data to find candidate immune exposures, relying instead on TCR beta sequences and their occurrence across donors. The number of donors typed differed by locus, with 629-630 for A, B, C, DRB1 and DQB1, about 500 for DQA1, 600 to 610 for DPA1, and roughly 450 for DPB1. Genome-wide SNP genotypes for about three fifths of the roughly 670 donors were used in a later genetic analysis, which treated that subset as a discovery cohort. All discovery cohort repertoires had been generated using a single sequencing platform. Both class I and class II loci were covered by HLA typing, at four-digit resolution. The study profiled the T cell repertoires of fewer than 850 subjects by immunosequencing and related them to cytomegalovirus serostatus. About 280 gigabases of sequencing data and around 85 million unique TCR sequences made up an early release that covered several hundred HLA-typed donors. Donor age, sex, ethnicity and CMV serostatus were compiled together with the repertoire data. An earlier analysis of approximately 580 of the donors used high-throughput TCR beta sequencing to judge whether each TCR beta V gene segment behaved as functional or pseudogenic. Beyond this particular receptor, the publication reports: Roughly uniform sequencing depth across donors was assumed in presence/absence analyses, although this assumption may not hold. An earlier analysis of several hundred of the donors showed that most TCR beta V segments appeared in productive rearrangements either about 90% or about 30% of the time, which broadly matched IMGT annotations. Strong co-occurrence of HLA alleles, especially DR and DQ, made assigning TCR associations to individual alleles difficult. A later genetic analysis associated a missense DCLRE1C variant with V-gene and J-gene trimming of TCR beta chains, and an independent cohort replicated the association. This cohort had only TCR beta chains sequenced, and the lack of alpha or paired-chain data limited which features could be detected. The study listed approximately 150 TCR beta chains as associated with cytomegalovirus. According to a later analysis, most CMV-associated TCR beta chains appeared to be HLA-restricted, and the HLA associations seemed to be driven largely by CMV exposure. According to the authors, the approach could potentially be generalized to other disease states and immunological phenotypes. Correlated functional status among segregating V segments might be attributable to linkage disequilibrium, but an unknown experimental factor could not be ruled out. For the cohort, immune exposure information was limited to CMV serostatus. A group of highly shared sequence variants was considered likely to be a technical artifact of the sequencing pipeline. In vitro tests confirmed that a few of the cytomegalovirus-associated TCR beta chains recognize cytomegalovirus antigens. Because counts were too low, under 20 rarely observed V segments, including chromosome 9 orphons, were left out of the earlier analysis of 500 to 750 of the donors. Because HLA typing was missing for some donors at each locus, association tests included only the typed subset. A later analysis associated about 17,000 TCR beta sequences with specific HLA alleles at a false discovery rate of 0.05. Some IMGT-functional V segments, including TRBV6-2 and TRBV6-3, could not be told apart with the 87-base-pair reads, so those segments were excluded. A further reported finding was that TCR beta sequences accurately predicted the HLA-A and HLA-B alleles for most subjects in the first cohort. In both the original and validation cohorts, the classifier was reported to diagnose cytomegalovirus status with high specificity and sensitivity. Across donors, most TCR sequences were observed very rarely, whereas some public TCRs were present in many individuals. Compared with the approximately 720-donor mean, donors in an Asian-associated ancestry cluster had fewer N-insertions in productive TCRs, according to a later genetic analysis. In a later analysis, the rate of TCR association differed among HLA loci, with DRB1 alleles having the most associated TCRs and HLA-C alleles having the fewest. In a later analysis, several top co-occurrence clusters were reported to appear linked to parvovirus B19, influenza, CMV and Epstein-Barr virus. In a later analysis, HLA-associated TCR beta chains showed more clonal expansion and lower generation probabilities than non-associated chains that were equally common.

Turning to this clone: This clone's antigen is unknown. No quality values exist for individual bases; no much larger clone is one base distant.

Cut back by 5 bases and 0 bases, the V and J ends lie 10 bases apart. Via the germline V gene, CDR1 is SGHTA and CDR2 FQGTGA. The CDR3 starts with the cysteine, ends with the phenylalanine, and has 15 residues. The kept DNA is CDR3 alone, 45 bases in frame from the first base. The library was prepared using the immunoSEQ multiplex PCR assay. A mixture of 60 forward primers for TCR Vbeta segments and 13 reverse primers for TCR Jbeta segments was used in the multiplex PCR. Amplification of the CDR3 region of rearranged TCR beta genes was performed with a multiplex PCR assay on genomic DNA. The amplified TCR beta libraries were sequenced on the Illumina HiSeq System as 87-base-pair reads. Turning to the authors' computational methods: Across the 600 to 700 repertoires, a later analysis counted some 81 million unique TCR beta chains, 9 million to 14 million of which were shared by at least two donors. To remove PCR and sequencing errors, raw reads were error-corrected and collapsed into unique sequences using a nearest-neighbor algorithm that merged closely related sequences. V, D and J gene segments were assigned by aligning CDR3 sequences to IMGT reference sequences. For a sequence to be retained, a match of at least six nucleotides to both a V gene segment and a J gene segment was required. Rearrangements were classified as productive when the CDR3 lacked stop codons and remained in frame with V and J, and all other rearrangements were classified as non-productive. CDR3 was defined by IMGT convention, running from the second conserved V-encoded cysteine to the conserved J-encoded phenylalanine. The earlier analysis of 587 of the donors excluded any sequence lacking an unambiguous match to a single V gene segment. In an earlier analysis of almost 600 of the donors, a V segment was called functional when productive rearrangements were above 56.7%, and segregating when the standard deviation between donors exceeded 5%. A statistical classification framework was built to diagnose cytomegalovirus status from the catalog of TCR beta chain sequences. In a later analysis, TCR nucleotide sequences were compared against IMGT/GENE-DB human TR gene sequences so that V and J genes could be assigned. A later analysis assigned CDR3 sequences and most-parsimonious VDJ recombination scenarios with the TCRdist pipeline. In a later analysis, every TCR beta chain was defined by the combination of its CDR3 amino acid sequence and its V-gene family, and reads without a unique V-gene family were dropped. To address suspected cross-contamination and a sequencing artifact, a later analysis removed 550 to 750 highly shared, low-generation-probability nucleotide sequences. In a later analysis, a clonal expansion index for each public chain was calculated from normalized within-repertoire ranks of inferred template counts. In a later analysis, generation probabilities were computed using a VDJ recombination model fitted to out-of-frame rearrangements, and the results were checked against IGoR. In a later analysis, TCR-TCR, TCR-HLA and TCR-CMV co-occurrence was scored with hypergeometric tests, and a repertoire-size bias correction was applied to TCR pairs. In a later analysis, false discovery rates were estimated by permuting HLA or CMV assignments 20 times. In a later analysis, co-occurring TCRs were grouped using DBSCAN, and TCRdist sequence similarity was added for clustering within HLA-allele-positive subsets. Co-occurrence clustering excluded repertoires with fewer than 30,000 or more than 120,000 public chains, plus five with anomalous nucleotide sharing. TCRdb re-hosts the immuneACCESS table, in-frame sequences only. Its copies lack some clones; in the studies checked, an unresolved V gene accounts for under half of them, and the cause for the rest is not known. V and J calls and clone size are given by that table; D and trimming were obtained from the DNA. Present in this sample are about 150,000 clones, about three fifths of which were seen just once. Approximately 1.8% of the sample goes to the ten largest clones.

The cohort consisted of 600 to 700 healthy bone marrow donors. Cohort members were all nominally healthy when sampled, although unrecorded immune exposures were likely present. The donor tested CMV seronegative and was one of the 352 seronegative cohort members. A peripheral blood sample was provided by each donor, and peripheral blood mononuclear cells were used for TCR beta sequencing. Genomic DNA was extracted from the blood cell samples with the Qiagen DNeasy Blood Extraction Kit. This clonotype originated in a male donor in good health and CMV-seronegative. Sequenced: PBMCs. The V and J genes are TRBV7-3 and TRBJ2-2, with no confident D gene call. CDR3 region: CASSQQFSNTGELFF. Here is the DNA: TGTGCCAGCAGCCAACAGTTTTCGAACACCGGGGAGCTGTTTTTT.